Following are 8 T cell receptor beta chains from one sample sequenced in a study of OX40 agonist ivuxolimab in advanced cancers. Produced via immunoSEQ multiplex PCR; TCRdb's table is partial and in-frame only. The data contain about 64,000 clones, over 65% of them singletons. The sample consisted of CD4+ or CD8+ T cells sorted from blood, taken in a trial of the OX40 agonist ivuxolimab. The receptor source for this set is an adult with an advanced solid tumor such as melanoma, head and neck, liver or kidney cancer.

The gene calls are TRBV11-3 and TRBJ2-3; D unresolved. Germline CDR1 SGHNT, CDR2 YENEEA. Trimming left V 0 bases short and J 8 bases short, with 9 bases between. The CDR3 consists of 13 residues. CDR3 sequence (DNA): TGTGCCAGCAGCTTAGATCGTGTGTCTACGCAGTATTTT. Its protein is CASSLDRVSTQYF.

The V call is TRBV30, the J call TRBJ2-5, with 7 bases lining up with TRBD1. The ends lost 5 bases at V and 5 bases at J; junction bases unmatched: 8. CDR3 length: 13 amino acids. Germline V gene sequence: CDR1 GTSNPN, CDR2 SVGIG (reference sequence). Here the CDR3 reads CAWGEGGPETQYF. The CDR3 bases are TGTGCCTGGGGGGAAGGGGGCCCGGAGACCCAGTACTTC.

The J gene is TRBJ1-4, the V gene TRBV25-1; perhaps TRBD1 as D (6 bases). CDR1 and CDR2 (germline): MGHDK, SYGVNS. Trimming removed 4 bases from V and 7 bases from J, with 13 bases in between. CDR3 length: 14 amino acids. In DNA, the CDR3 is TGTGCCAGCAGTGCCTTACAGGGATCTGAAAAACTGTTTTTT. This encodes CASSALQGSEKLFF.

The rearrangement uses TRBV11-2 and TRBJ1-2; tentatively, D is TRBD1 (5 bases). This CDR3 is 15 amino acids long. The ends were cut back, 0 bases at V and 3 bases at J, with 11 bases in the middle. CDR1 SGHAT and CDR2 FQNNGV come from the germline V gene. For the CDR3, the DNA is TGTGCCAGCAGCTTAGATCGGCAGGGAGACTATGGCTACACCTTC. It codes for CASSLDRQGDYGYTF.

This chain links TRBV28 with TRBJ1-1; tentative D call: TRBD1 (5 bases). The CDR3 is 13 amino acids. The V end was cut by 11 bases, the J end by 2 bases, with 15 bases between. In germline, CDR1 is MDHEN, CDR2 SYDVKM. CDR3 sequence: CASQSGQNTEAFF. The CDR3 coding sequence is TGTGCCTCCCAATCAGGGCAAAACACTGAAGCTTTCTTT.

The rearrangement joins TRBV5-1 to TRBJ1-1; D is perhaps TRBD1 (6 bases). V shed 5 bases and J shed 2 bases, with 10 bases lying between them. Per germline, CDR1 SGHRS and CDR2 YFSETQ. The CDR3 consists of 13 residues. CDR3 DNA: TGCGCCAGCAGTTTACAGGGTAACACTGAAGCTTTCTTT. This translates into CASSLQGNTEAFF.

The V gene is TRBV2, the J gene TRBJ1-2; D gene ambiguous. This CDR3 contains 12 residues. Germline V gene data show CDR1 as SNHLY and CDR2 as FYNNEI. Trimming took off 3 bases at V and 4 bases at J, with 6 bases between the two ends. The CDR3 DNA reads TGTGCCAGCAGTGACAGCCTCTATGGCTACACCTTC. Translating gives CASSDSLYGYTF. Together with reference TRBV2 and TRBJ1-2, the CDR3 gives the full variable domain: EPEVTQTPSHQVTQMGQEVILRCVPISNHLYFYWYRQILGQKVEFLVSFYNNEISEKSEIFDDQFSVERPDGSNFTLKIRSTKLEDSAMYFCASSDSLYGYTFGSGTRLTVV.

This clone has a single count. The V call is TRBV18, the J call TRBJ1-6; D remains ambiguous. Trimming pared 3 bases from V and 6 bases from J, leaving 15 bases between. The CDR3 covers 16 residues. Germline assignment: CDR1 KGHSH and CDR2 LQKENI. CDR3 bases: TGTGCCAGCTCACCCCCTCTCGGGGTAGGTAATTCACCCCTCCACTTT. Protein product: CASSPPLGVGNSPLHF.